A single sample is the source of the 23 T cell receptor beta chains below, sequenced in a study of T-cell memory formation after mild COVID-19. Each CDR3 protein gets one entry after TCRdb re-called the 5' RACE reads with MiXCR. The profile shows 470,000 or so distinct CDR3 sequences, around 25% of them singletons. The source material was PBMCs or a T cell subset sorted from them (not recorded which). The receptors come from an adult woman who had mild COVID-19 (a few samples of this study predate the infection). Cell type and time point are not known.

The chain recombines TRBV5-1 with TRBJ1-3, with 9 bases aligning to TRBD1. The CDR3 is 16 amino acids. Germline trimming cut 0 bases from V and 2 bases from J; bases unmatched to any gene: 3. Germline V gene data show CDR1 as SGHRS and CDR2 as YFSETQ. This CDR3 reads CASSLAGTGTGNTIYF. CDR3 DNA: TGCGCCAGCAGCTTGGCGGGGACAGGGACTGGAAACACCATATATTTT.

The genes are TRBV20-1 and TRBJ2-5; D remains ambiguous. Trimming removed 2 bases from V and 4 bases from J, with 14 bases in between. Germline CDR1 and CDR2: DFQATT and SNEGSKA (reference sequence). The CDR3 is 14 residues long. CDR3 sequence reads: CSARTPPSVETQYF. As DNA, the CDR3 is TGCAGTGCTAGAACCCCACCTAGTGTAGAGACCCAGTACTTC.

The chain has TRBV18 and TRBJ2-7; 10 bases line up with TRBD2. The germline gives CDR1 KGHSH, CDR2 LQKENI. The CDR3 runs 16 residues. V was clipped by 2 bases and J by 2 bases; unmatched bases: 6. The CDR3 is CASSPLGTSEAYEQYF. Here the CDR3 DNA reads TGTGCCAGCTCACCATTAGGGACTAGCGAGGCCTACGAGCAGTACTTC.

This sequence joins TRBV7-9 and TRBJ2-3; D is tentatively TRBD1 or TRBD2 (5 bases each). Trimming shortened V by 5 bases and J by 4 bases, and 16 bases separated the two germline ends. The CDR3 loop spans 15 amino acids. In germline, CDR1 is SEHNR, CDR2 FQNEAQ (reference sequence). The CDR3 nucleotides are TGTGCCAGCAGCCAACTGTTGGGACGAGCAGATACGCAGTATTTT. Protein product: CASSQLLGRADTQYF.

The chain is built from TRBV6-5 and TRBJ2-2, with 8 bases aligning to TRBD1. The junction had 6 bases not matched to a gene; V was cut back by 5 bases and J by 1 base. Germline lookup yields CDR1 MNHEY and CDR2 SVGAGI. This CDR3 is built from 16 residues. In DNA, the CDR3 is TGTGCCAGCAGTCCACACGGGACAGGGAACACCGGGGAGCTGTTTTTT. It is translated as CASSPHGTGNTGELFF.

This clonotype came up many times. The CDR3 protein is CSAPREGTQYF. In DNA, the CDR3 is TGCAGTGCTCCAAGGGAGGGGACGCAGTATTTT. This chain connects TRBV20-1 to TRBJ2-3; 7 nucleotides align to TRBD2. The J segment lost 9 bases and the V segment lost 5 bases, leaving 5 bases of the junction unmatched. CDR3 length: 11 amino acids. From germline, CDR1 is DFQATT and CDR2 SNEGSKA (reference sequence).

This clonotype was counted between two and nine times. The chain combines TRBV12-3 or TRBV12-4 with TRBJ1-5; D gene ambiguous. The CDR3 length is 12 residues. Trimming stripped 2 bases from V and 9 bases from J, with 8 bases between. CDR3: CASSLSTGPQHF. CDR3 nucleotides: TGTGCCAGCAGTTTATCGACGGGGCCCCAGCATTTT.

The sample holds a few counts of this clonotype. The V and J genes are TRBV6-2 or TRBV6-3 and TRBJ2-7; D is perhaps TRBD1 (6 bases). The CDR3 totals 10 residues. CDR1 is MNHEY, CDR2 SVGEGT, per germline. Trimming removed 6 bases at V and 8 bases at J, with 8 bases between. This chain's CDR3 is CASSDRKQYF. The CDR3 bases are TGTGCCAGCAGCGACAGGAAGCAGTACTTC.

V is TRBV2 and J is TRBJ1-5; no clear D gene. This CDR3 has 13 residues. Trimming took off 7 bases at V and 3 bases at J, with 10 bases between the two ends. Germline CDR1 reads SNHLY; CDR2 reads FYNNEI. Written as DNA, the CDR3 is TGTGCCAGCAAGGTTATCCTCAATCAGCCCCAGCATTTT. Translation gives CASKVILNQPQHF.

This sequence joins TRBV5-1 and TRBJ2-1, with TRBD1 identical over 7 bases. V lost 3 bases and J lost 8; bases outside the gene matches: 2. From germline, CDR1 is SGHRS and CDR2 YFSETQ. The CDR3 contains 12 residues. The CDR3 DNA follows: TGCGCCAGCAGCTGGGGACAGCATGAGCAGTTCTTC. This gives the protein CASSWGQHEQFF.

As concerns this clonotype: At one of its ends the junction is not consistent with the germline gene, which may arise from a read error. This sequence joins TRBV13 and TRBJ2-2; no firm D call. In germline, CDR1 is PRHDT, CDR2 FYEKMQ (reference sequence). CDR3 length equals 14 residues. The CDR3 here is CASSLGVATRELFF. CDR3 nucleotide sequence: TGTGCCAGCAGCTTAGGGGTTGCCACCAGGGAGCTGTTTTTT.

The genes are TRBV30 and TRBJ2-1; 11 bases fit TRBD2. This CDR3 is 14 amino acids long. Trimming at V came to 8 bases and at J to 11 bases, leaving 14 bases not matched to a gene. Germline loops: CDR1 GTSNPN, CDR2 SVGIG (reference sequence). The CDR3 loop is CAGTSGHRPGKQFF. In nucleotides, the CDR3 is TGTGCCGGGACTAGCGGCCACCGACCGGGTAAGCAGTTCTTC.

J is TRBJ1-2 and V is TRBV19; no definite D call. Germline CDR1 LNHDA, CDR2 SQIVND (reference sequence). This CDR3 is 16 amino acids long. Trimming removed 6 bases from V and 0 bases from J, with 17 bases in between. The DNA of the CDR3 is TGTGCCAGTAGCCCAGAAATTCGGGGAGCTAACTATGGCTACACCTTC. This gives the protein CASSPEIRGANYGYTF.

The V call is TRBV12-3 or TRBV12-4, the J call TRBJ1-2; 7 nucleotides agree with TRBD1. The CDR3 runs 14 residues. V shed 6 bases, J shed 5 bases, and the junction held 9 bases outside the gene matches. CDR3 amino acids: CASRSQGSGYGYTF. The CDR3 DNA sequence: TGTGCCAGCAGATCACAGGGGTCAGGATATGGCTACACCTTC.

The rearrangement uses TRBV7-2 and TRBJ2-3; maybe TRBD2 (5 bases). The CDR3 has 15 amino acids. CDR1 is SGHTA and CDR2 is FQGNSA in the germline V gene. V shed 5 bases and J shed 6 bases, with 18 bases lying between them. The CDR3 reads CASSPRAVLRDTQYF. Here the CDR3 DNA reads TGTGCCAGCAGCCCAAGAGCGGTCCTTCGGGATACGCAGTATTTT. The full variable domain, with the rest looked up from reference TRBV7-2 and TRBJ2-3, is GAGVSQSPSNKVTEKGKDVELRCDPISGHTALYWYRQSLGQGLEFLIYFQGNSAPDKSGLPSDRFSAERTGGSVSTLTIQRTQQEDSAVYLCASSPRAVLRDTQYFGPGTRLTVL.

This clonotype was seen more than once but under ten times. V gene TRBV7-2 combines with J gene TRBJ2-7; 8 nucleotides line up with TRBD1. V lost 5 bases and J lost 2; bases outside the gene matches: 8. The CDR3 is made up of 15 amino acids. The germline gives CDR1 SGHTA, CDR2 FQGNSA. CDR3 in amino acids: CASSPSGQGAYEQYF. DNA for the CDR3: TGTGCCAGCAGCCCGTCCGGACAGGGAGCCTACGAGCAGTACTTC.

This clonotype occurred a few times. The J gene is TRBJ1-5, the V gene TRBV7-9; 9 positions match TRBD1. With V trimmed by 5 bases and J by 10 bases, 15 bases remained unmatched. Germline loops: CDR1 SEHNR, CDR2 FQNEAQ (reference sequence). The CDR3 extends over 16 amino acids. CDR3 loop: CASSTSTTGGREPQHF. The CDR3 coding sequence is TGTGCCAGCAGCACAAGCACAACAGGGGGCAGAGAACCCCAGCATTTT.

The V call is TRBV20-1, the J call TRBJ2-1; D perhaps matches TRBD2 (5 bases). The germline V and J ends were trimmed by 7 bases and 10 bases, with 17 bases remaining between them. Looked up from germline, CDR1 is DFQATT and CDR2 is SNEGSKA (reference sequence). The CDR3 covers 12 residues. The chain's CDR3 is CSVPDGNWEQFF. CDR3 DNA sequence: TGCAGTGTCCCTGACGGGAACTGGGAGCAGTTCTTC.

This chain uses TRBV6-5 with TRBJ1-2; no reliable D call. The length of the CDR3 is 13 residues. The V and J ends lost 8 bases and 8 bases respectively, with 18 bases between them. CDR1 and CDR2 (germline): MNHEY, SVGAGI. This CDR3 is CASRVGVVDGYTF. CDR3 sequence (DNA): TGTGCCAGCCGTGTCGGAGTGGTTGACGGCTACACCTTC.

This clonotype has just a few counts. The chain uses TRBV7-2 and TRBJ2-7; possible D gene TRBD2, 5 bases. This CDR3 has 15 residues. V lost 3 bases and J lost 3, with 15 bases in between. Germline CDR1 SGHTA, CDR2 FQGNSA. The CDR3 sequence is CASSLEAVTNYEQYF. In DNA, the CDR3 is TGTGCCAGCAGCTTGGAGGCAGTTACCAACTACGAGCAGTACTTC.

This clonotype appeared once. This chain joins TRBV15 and TRBJ1-1; tentative D call: TRBD1 (5 bases). V was shortened by 5 bases and J by 8 bases, with 15 bases between the two germline ends. This CDR3 region has 13 residues. In germline, CDR1 is LNHNV, CDR2 YYDKDF (reference sequence). The CDR3 coding sequence is TGTGCCACCAGCCCCGGGATGGGGGGAGAAGCTTTCTTT. Amino acid sequence: CATSPGMGGEAFF.

This chain joins TRBV24-1 and TRBJ1-1, with a possible D match to TRBD1 (5 bases). CDR3 length equals 16 residues. In germline, CDR1 is KGHDR, CDR2 SFDVKD. V lost 2 bases, J lost 10 bases, and 22 bases lay in between. The CDR3 DNA sequence: TGTGCCACCAGTGATTCCCGGAGGGGTCCCCTCAAGGGAGCTTTCTTT. It codes for CATSDSRRGPLKGAFF.

This chain connects TRBV6-6 to TRBJ1-2; 8 bases fit TRBD1. The J segment lost 4 bases and the V segment lost 0 bases, leaving 16 bases of the junction unmatched. The CDR3 contains 19 residues. Germline lookup yields CDR1 MNHNY and CDR2 SVGAGI (reference sequence). The CDR3, as DNA: TGTGCCAGCAGTTACTCTTCACGTGACCCGGGACAGGCCGTCTATGGCTACACCTTC. It translates to CASSYSSRDPGQAVYGYTF.